What follows describes a single T cell receptor beta chain. Its antigen is unknown. Qualities for individual bases were not recorded, and no much larger clone is one base off. This sample is part of a study of shared clonotypes between healthy human individuals (dated by TCRdb to 2020 to 2021). Notes on the research overall: The cohort comprised two women and a few men aged 18 to 49 years. To estimate repertoire size and how much clonotype sharing occurs between individuals, the study deeply sequenced the blood TCR repertoires of roughly 5 healthy adults. To increase sequencing depth and limit assay-specific biases, TCR repertoire library preparation and sequencing were carried out by different laboratories using diverse techniques. Each donor's leukapheresis produced roughly between about 0.85 and 10 billion PBMCs.

TCR CDR3 regions were amplified from genomic DNA by multiplex PCR using the deep immunoSEQ assay. For each cell subset, the extracted genomic DNA was distributed evenly across all wells of several immunoSEQ 96-well plates, and each plate served as one replicate. Each replicate PCR for unsorted PBMC received 300 to 350 ng genomic DNA, equal to approximately 30,000 T cell genomes. Unsorted PBMC genomic DNA was sequenced across ten immunoSEQ deep assay plates. Purified libraries were measured with a Qubit 3.0 fluorometer, size-checked on a Bioanalyzer 2100, and measured again with the KAPA Library Quantification kit. A separate single-read 150-cycle Illumina NextSeq 550 flow cell was used to sequence each immunoSEQ 96-well plate. From the authors' description of their analysis: The immunoSEQ output contained only junctional sequences without quality scores, so filtering could not match that applied to full-length reads. To assign V/J genes and CDR3, sequences were annotated using PyIR, a Python wrapper for IgBLAST v1.9, with IMGT germline references. Any read was removed if the V/J assignment was weak (E-value above 1e-6), the CDR3 was missing, or the read contained stop codons, out-of-frame junctions, or ambiguous translated residues. V3J clonotypes were defined as sequences sharing an identical inferred V gene, J gene, and CDR3 amino acid sequence. Percentage overlap between repertoires was computed as shared unique clonotypes divided by the size of the smaller repertoire. RTK rarefaction, the Chao1 estimator, and Recon v2.1 estimates of unobserved clonotypes were used to assess repertoire richness. Sourced from immuneACCESS, this table was stored by TCRdb with only in-frame sequences that have V and J called. A share of the clones is absent; for the studies checked, an unresolved V gene accounts for under half, and the remainder has no known explanation. That table gives V, J and clone size, and the DNA gave D and trimming. This sample gives some 470,000 clones in total; over 65% of them show up just once. 10% to 15% of the sample goes to the ten largest clones.

Donors were healthy HIV-negative adults with no recently reported acute infections or vaccinations. Every donor was a Caucasian adult residing in Nashville, Tennessee, USA. For unsorted samples, some 90 million PBMCs were counted and genomic DNA was extracted with the QIAamp DNA Blood Mini kit. Blood was collected by leukapheresis, and PBMCs were isolated by Ficoll-Histopaque density gradient centrifugation and then cryopreserved in liquid nitrogen vapor phase. V was cut back by 1 base and J by 11 bases, leaving a gap of 17 bases between them. Measured from the cysteine to the phenylalanine, the CDR3 is 14 residues long. Of the read, only the CDR3 DNA is kept; its 42 bases are in frame from base 1. The germline V gene specifies MGHRA as CDR1 and YSYEKL as CDR2. Results the study describes overall, beyond this receptor: Sampling was restricted to blood, and TCR repertoires in tissue are likely to differ from TCR repertoires in blood. The small number of donors limited the genetic and exposure-history diversity represented. Pairwise subsampling indicated that sequencing depth was expected to affect the degree of clonotype sharing among donors.

This receptor chain uses TRBV4-1 and TRBJ1-1; 5 matching bases give a weak D call of TRBD1. The receptor comes from a woman aged 40 to 50 in good health. Some clones in this sample may be carry-over from other donors' samples. The sequenced sample was PBMCs. In nucleotide form, the sequence is TGCGCCAGCAGCCAAGTGCCAGGGTACGGCTGGGCTTTCTTT. Translated, this is CASSQVPGYGWAFF.